This T cell receptor beta chain appears in the sequencing data of a study of brain T cells in children with intractable seizures. The CDR3 has 16 amino acids. The V gene lost 1 base and the J gene lost 6 bases, with 15 bases spanning the gap. CDR1 and CDR2 from the germline V gene are LGHNA and YSLEER. Surgery cases with the highest brain T cell transcript signatures were chosen for sequencing. Sequencing used immunoSEQ multiplex PCR; TCRdb keeps in-frame clones, though not all of them. The data hold approximately 110,000 clones, with 94% observed a single time. The TCR comes from a boy under three years old with hemimegalencephaly and intractable seizures. The chain is built from TRBV4-3 and TRBJ2-2; the D is unclear. The source was peripheral blood, collected at surgery. DNA for the CDR3: TGCGCCAGCAGCCAAGGAAGTCCTTCAGTGGCCGGGGAGCTGTTTTTT. Residues: CASSQGSPSVAGELFF.